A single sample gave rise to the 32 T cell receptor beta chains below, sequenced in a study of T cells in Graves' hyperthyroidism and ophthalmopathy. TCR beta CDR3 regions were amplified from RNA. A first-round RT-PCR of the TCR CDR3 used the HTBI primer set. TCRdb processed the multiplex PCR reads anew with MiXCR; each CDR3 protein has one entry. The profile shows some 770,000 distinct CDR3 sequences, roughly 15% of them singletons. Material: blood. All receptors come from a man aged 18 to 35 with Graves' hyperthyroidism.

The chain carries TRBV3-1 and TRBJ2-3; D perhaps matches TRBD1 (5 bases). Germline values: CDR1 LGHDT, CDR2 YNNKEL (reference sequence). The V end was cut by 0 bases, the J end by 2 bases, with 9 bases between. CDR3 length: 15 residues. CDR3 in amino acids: CASSQETGTTDTQYF. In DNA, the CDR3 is TGTGCCAGCAGCCAAGAAACAGGTACCACAGATACGCAGTATTTT.

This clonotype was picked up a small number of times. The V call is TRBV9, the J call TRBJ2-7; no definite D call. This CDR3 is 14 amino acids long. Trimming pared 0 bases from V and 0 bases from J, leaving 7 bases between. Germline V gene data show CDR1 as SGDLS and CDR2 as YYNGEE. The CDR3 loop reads CASSVVEFSYEQYF. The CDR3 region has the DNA TGTGCCAGCAGCGTAGTTGAGTTCTCCTACGAGCAGTACTTC. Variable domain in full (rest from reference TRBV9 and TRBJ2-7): DSGVTQTPKHLITATGQRVTLRCSPRSGDLSVYWYQQSLDQGLQFLIQYYNGEERAKGNILERFSAQQFPDLHSELNLSSLELGDSALYFCASSVVEFSYEQYFGPGTRLTVT.

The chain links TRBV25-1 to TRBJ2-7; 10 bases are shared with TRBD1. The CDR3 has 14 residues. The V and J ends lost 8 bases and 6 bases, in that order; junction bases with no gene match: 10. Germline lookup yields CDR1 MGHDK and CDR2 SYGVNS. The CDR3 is CASGYGQGVFEQYF. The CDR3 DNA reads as TGTGCCAGCGGGTACGGACAGGGGGTGTTCGAGCAGTACTTC.

In DNA form, the CDR3 reads TGTGCCAGCTCTCCCCGGCCCCCCCCCAATGAGCAGTTCTTC. It specifies CASSPRPPPNEQFF. This chain connects TRBV18 to TRBJ2-1; D remains ambiguous. V was cut by 6 bases and J by 6 bases, with 15 bases left in between. This CDR3 has 14 amino acids. Germline CDR1 reads KGHSH; CDR2 reads LQKENI. The full variable domain, its missing parts supplied by reference TRBV18 and TRBJ2-1, is NAGVMQNPRHLVRRRGQEARLRCSPMKGHSHVYWYRQLPEEGLKFMVYLQKENIIDESGMPKERFSAEFPKEGPSILRIQQVVRGDSAAYFCASSPRPPPNEQFFGPGTRLTVL.

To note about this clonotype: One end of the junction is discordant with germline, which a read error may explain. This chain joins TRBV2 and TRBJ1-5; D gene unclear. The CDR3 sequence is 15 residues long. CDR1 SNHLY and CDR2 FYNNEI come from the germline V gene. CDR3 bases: TGTGCCAGCAACGACGGCGTTTATAGCAATGAGCCCCAGCATTTT. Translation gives CASNDGVYSNEPQHF.

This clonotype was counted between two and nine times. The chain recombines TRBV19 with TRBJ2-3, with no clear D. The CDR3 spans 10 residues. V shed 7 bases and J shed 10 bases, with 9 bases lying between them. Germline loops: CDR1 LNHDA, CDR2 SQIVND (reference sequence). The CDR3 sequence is CASNADAQYF. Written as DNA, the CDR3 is TGTGCCAGTAACGCTGACGCGCAGTATTTT.

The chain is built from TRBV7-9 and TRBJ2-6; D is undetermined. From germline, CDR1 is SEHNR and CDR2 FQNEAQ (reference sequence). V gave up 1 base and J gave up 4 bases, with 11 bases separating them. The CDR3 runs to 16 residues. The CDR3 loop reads CASSLGVPFGANVLTF. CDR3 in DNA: TGTGCCAGCAGCTTAGGCGTCCCGTTCGGGGCCAACGTCCTGACTTTC.

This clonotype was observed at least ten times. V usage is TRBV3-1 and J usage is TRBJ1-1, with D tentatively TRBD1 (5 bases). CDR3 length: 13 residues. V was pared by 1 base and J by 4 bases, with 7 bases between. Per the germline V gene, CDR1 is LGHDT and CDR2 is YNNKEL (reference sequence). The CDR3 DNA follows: TGTGCCAGCAGCCAAGGGGGCAGCACTGAAGCTTTCTTT. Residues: CASSQGGSTEAFF.

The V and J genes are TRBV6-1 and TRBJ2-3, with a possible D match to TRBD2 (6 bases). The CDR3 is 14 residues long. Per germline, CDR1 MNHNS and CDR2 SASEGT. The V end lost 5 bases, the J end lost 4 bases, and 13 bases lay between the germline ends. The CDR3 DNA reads TGTGCCAGCAGTCCAACTAGCAGCGCAGATACGCAGTATTTT. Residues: CASSPTSSADTQYF.

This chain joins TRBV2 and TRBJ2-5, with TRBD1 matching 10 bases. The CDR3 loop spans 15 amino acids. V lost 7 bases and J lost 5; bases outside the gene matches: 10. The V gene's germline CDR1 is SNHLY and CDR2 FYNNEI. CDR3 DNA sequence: TGTGCCAGCATGGGGGACAGGGGCGTCGGGGAGACCCAGTACTTC. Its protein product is CASMGDRGVGETQYF.

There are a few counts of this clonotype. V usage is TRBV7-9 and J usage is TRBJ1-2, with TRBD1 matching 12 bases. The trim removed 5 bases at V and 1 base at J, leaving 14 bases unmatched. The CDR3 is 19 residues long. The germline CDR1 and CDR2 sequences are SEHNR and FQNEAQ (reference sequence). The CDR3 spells CASSPRRGTGGARNYGYTF. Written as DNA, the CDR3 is TGTGCCAGCAGCCCCCGGCGGGGGACAGGGGGCGCCCGTAACTATGGCTACACCTTC.

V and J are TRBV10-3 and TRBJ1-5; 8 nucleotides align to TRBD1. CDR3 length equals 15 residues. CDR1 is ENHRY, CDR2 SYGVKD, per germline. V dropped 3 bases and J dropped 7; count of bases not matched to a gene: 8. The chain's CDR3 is CAISDPTGEGQPQHF. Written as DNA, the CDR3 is TGTGCCATCAGTGACCCGACAGGGGAAGGCCAGCCCCAGCATTTT.

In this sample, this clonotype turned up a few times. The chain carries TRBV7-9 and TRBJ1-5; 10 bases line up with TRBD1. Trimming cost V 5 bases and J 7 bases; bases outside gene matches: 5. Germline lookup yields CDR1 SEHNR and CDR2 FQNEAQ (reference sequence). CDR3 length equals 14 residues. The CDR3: CASSLGTGEQPQHF. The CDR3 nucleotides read TGTGCCAGCAGCCTCGGGACAGGGGAACAGCCCCAGCATTTT.

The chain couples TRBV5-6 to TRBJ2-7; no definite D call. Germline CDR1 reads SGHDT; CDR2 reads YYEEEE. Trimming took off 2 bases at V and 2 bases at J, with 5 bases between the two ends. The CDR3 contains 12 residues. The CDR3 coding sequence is TGTGCCAGCAGCTTTACTACCTACGAGCAGTACTTC. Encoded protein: CASSFTTYEQYF.

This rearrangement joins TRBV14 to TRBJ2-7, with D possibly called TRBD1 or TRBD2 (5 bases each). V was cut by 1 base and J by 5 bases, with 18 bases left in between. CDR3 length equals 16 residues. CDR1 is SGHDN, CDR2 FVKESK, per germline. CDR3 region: CASSQVGRHEGNEQYF. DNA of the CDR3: TGTGCCAGCAGCCAAGTGGGAAGGCATGAGGGGAACGAGCAGTACTTC.

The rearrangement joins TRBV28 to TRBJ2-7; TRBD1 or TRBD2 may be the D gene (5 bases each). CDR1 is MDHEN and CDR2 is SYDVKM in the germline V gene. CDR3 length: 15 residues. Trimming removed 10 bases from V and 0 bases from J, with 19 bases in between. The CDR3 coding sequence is TGTGCCACCTCTTCGTGGGGGAAGAGCTCCTACGAGCAGTACTTC. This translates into CATSSWGKSSYEQYF. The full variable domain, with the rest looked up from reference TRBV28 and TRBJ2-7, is DVKVTQSSRYLVKRTGEKVFLECVQDMDHENMFWYRQDPGLGLRLIYFSYDVKMKEKGDIPEGYSVSREKKERFSLILESASTNQTSMYLCATSSWGKSSYEQYFGPGTRLTVT.

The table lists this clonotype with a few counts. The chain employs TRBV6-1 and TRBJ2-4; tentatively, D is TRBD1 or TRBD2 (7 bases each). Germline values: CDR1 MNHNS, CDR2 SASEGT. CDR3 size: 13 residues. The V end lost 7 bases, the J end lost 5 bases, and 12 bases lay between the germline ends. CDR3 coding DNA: TGTGCCAGCAAACCAGGGGGGGAAAACATTCAGTACTTC. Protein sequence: CASKPGGENIQYF.

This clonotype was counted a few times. The CDR3 protein is CASSAITGGTGELFF. The CDR3 nucleotides read TGTGCCAGCAGCGCGATTACAGGGGGCACCGGGGAGCTGTTTTTT. J is TRBJ2-2 and V is TRBV7-9; 8 bases are shared with TRBD1. J lost 4 bases, V lost 5 bases, and 6 bases had no gene match. CDR1 and CDR2 from the germline V gene are SEHNR and FQNEAQ (reference sequence). The CDR3 has 15 residues. The full variable domain, with the rest looked up from reference TRBV7-9 and TRBJ2-2, is DTGVSQNPRHKITKRGQNVTFRCDPISEHNRLYWYRQTLGQGPEFLTYFQNEAQLEKSRLLSDRFSAERPKGSFSTLEIQRTEQGDSAMYLCASSAITGGTGELFFGEGSRLTVL.

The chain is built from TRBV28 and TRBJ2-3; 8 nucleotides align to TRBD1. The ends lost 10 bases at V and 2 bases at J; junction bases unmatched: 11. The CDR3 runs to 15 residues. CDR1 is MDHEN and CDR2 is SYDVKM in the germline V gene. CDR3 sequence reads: CATHSPTGATDTQYF. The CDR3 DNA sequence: TGTGCCACCCACAGCCCGACAGGGGCCACAGATACGCAGTATTTT.

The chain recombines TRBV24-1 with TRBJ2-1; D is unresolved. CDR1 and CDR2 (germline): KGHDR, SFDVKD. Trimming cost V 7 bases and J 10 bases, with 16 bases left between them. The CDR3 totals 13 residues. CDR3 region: CATSALPSSEQFF. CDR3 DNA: TGTGCCACCAGCGCCCTCCCGAGTTCCGAGCAGTTCTTC.

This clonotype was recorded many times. CDR3 sequence: CASSLILGSTTDTQYF. The CDR3 coding sequence is TGTGCCAGCAGCCTCATACTGGGGAGCACGACAGATACGCAGTATTTT. The chain couples TRBV11-1 to TRBJ2-3; the D gene is possibly TRBD2 (5 bases). The CDR3 spans 16 residues. Looked up from germline, CDR1 is SGHAT and CDR2 is FQDESV (reference sequence). Trimming left V 5 bases short and J 3 bases short, with 18 bases between.

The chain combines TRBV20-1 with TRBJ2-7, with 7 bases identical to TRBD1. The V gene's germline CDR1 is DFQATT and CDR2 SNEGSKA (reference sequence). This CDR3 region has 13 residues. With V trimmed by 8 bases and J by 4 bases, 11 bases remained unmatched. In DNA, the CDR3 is TGCAGTACAAGACCCCAGGACAGGTACGAGCAGTACTTC. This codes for CSTRPQDRYEQYF.

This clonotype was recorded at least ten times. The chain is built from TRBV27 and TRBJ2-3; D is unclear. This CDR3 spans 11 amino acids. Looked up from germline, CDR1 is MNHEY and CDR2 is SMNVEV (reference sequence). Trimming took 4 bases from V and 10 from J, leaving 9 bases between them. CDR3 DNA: TGTGCCAGCAGTTGGGGTCTGGCGCAGTATTTT. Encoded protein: CASSWGLAQYF.

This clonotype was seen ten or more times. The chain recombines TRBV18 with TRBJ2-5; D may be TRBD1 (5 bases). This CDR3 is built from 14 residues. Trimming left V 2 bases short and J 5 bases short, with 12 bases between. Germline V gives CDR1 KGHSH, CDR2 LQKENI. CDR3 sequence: CASSPSGSGETQYF. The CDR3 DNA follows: TGTGCCAGCTCACCATCAGGGTCAGGGGAGACCCAGTACTTC.

The CDR3 DNA reads TGCGCCAGCAGCTTAACTAGCGGGGTCTTTGAGCAGTTCTTC. Translated, it gives CASSLTSGVFEQFF. The chain carries TRBV5-1 and TRBJ2-1; 10 positions agree with TRBD2. The CDR3 totals 14 residues. With 2 bases clipped from V and 9 bases from J, the junction kept 5 bases outside the gene matches. Germline loops: CDR1 SGHRS, CDR2 YFSETQ.

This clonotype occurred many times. Here the CDR3 DNA reads TGTGCCACCAGCAGGAATCTTGGGGCTAGCGGGATGAATGAGCAGTTCTTC. It encodes CATSRNLGASGMNEQFF. The chain uses TRBV15 and TRBJ2-1; TRBD2 matches at 9 bases. This CDR3 comprises 17 residues. With 3 bases clipped from V and 7 bases from J, the junction kept 13 bases outside the gene matches. Germline V CDR1 and CDR2: LNHNV, YYDKDF (reference sequence).

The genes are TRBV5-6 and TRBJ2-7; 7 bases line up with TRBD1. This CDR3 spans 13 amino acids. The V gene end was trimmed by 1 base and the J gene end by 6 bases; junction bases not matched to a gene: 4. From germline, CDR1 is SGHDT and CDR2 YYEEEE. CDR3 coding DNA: TGTGCCAGCAGCTTGAGCCACAGGGGCGAGCAGTACTTC. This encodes CASSLSHRGEQYF.

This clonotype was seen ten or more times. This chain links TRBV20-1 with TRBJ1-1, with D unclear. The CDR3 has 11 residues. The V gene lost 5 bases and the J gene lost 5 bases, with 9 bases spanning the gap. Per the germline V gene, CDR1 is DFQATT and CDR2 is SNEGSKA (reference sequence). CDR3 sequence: CSAQVETEAFF. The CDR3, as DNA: TGCAGTGCTCAAGTTGAGACTGAAGCTTTCTTT.

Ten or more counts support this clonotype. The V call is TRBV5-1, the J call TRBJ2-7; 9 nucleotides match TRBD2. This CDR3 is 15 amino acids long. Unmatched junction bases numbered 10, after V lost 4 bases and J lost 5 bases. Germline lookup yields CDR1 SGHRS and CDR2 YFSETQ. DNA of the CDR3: TGCGCCAGCAGCCTACATAGCGGGAGCATGAACGAGCAGTACTTC. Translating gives CASSLHSGSMNEQYF.

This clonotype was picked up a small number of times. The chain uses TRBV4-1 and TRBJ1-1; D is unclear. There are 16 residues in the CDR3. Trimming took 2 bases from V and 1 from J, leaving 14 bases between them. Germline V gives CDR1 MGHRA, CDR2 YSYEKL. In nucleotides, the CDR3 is TGCGCCAGCAGCCAAAGCCCTCAAGGGCAGAACACTGAAGCTTTCTTT. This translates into CASSQSPQGQNTEAFF.

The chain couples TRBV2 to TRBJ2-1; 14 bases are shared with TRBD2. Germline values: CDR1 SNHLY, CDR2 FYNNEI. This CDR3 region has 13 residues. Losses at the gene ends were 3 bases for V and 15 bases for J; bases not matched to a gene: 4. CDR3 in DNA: TGTGCCAGCAGTGAGGGACTAGCGGGAGATGGGTTCTTC. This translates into CASSEGLAGDGFF.

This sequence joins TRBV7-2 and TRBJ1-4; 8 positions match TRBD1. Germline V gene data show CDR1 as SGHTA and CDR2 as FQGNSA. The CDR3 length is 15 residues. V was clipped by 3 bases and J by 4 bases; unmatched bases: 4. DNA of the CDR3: TGTGCCAGCAGCTTTGACAGGGGCTTTAATGAAAAACTGTTTTTT. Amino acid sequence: CASSFDRGFNEKLFF.